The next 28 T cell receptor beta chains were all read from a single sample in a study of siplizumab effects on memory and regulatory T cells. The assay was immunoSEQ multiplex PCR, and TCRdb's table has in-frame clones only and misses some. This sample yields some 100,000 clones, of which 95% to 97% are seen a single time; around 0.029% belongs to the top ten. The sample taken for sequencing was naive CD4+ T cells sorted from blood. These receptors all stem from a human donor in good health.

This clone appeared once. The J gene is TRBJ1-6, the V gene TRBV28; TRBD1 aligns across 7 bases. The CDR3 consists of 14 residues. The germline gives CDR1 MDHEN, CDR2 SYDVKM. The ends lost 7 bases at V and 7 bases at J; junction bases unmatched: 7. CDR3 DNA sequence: TGTGCCAGCATCCCTGGGACAGCGAATTCACCCCTCCACTTT. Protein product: CASIPGTANSPLHF.

This CDR3 is CASSTSGLTSGTDTQYF. The CDR3 DNA follows: TGTGCCAGCAGCACCTCCGGTCTGACTAGCGGAACAGATACGCAGTATTTT. The J gene is TRBJ2-3, the V gene TRBV5-4; 9 bases are a match to TRBD2. From germline, CDR1 is SGHNT and CDR2 YYREEE (reference sequence). The CDR3 consists of 17 residues. The V and J ends lost 4 bases and 3 bases, in that order; junction bases with no gene match: 12.

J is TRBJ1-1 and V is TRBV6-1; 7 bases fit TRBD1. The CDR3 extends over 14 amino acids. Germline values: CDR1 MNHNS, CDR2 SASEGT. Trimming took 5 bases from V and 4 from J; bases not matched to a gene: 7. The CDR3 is CASSKRTGVTEAFF. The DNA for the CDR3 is TGTGCCAGCAGTAAACGTACAGGGGTCACTGAAGCTTTCTTT.

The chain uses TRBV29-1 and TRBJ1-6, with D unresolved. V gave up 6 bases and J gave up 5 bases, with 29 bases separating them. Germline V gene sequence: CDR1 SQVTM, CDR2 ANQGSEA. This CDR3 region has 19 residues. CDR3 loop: CSVGGQRDRPELNNSPLHF. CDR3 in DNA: TGCAGCGTGGGAGGTCAGAGAGACCGACCTGAGCTAAATAATTCACCCCTCCACTTT. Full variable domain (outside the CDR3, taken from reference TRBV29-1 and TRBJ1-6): SAVISQKPSRDICQRGTSLTIQCQVDSQVTMMFWYRQQPGQSLTLIATANQGSEATYESGFVIDKFPISRPNLTFSTLTVSNMSPEDSSIYLCSVGGQRDRPELNNSPLHFGNGTRLTVT.

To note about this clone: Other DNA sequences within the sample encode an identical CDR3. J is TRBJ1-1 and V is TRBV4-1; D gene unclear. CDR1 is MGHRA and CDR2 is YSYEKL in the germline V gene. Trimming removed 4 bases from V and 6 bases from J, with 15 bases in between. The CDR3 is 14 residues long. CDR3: CASSPPNRAPEAFF. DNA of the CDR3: TGCGCCAGCAGCCCCCCTAATAGGGCGCCTGAAGCTTTCTTT.

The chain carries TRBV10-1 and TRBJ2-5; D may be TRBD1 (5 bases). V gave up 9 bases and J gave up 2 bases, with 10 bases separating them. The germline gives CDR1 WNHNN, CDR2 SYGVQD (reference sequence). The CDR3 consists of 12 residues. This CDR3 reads CARATEQETQYF. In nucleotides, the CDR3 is TGCGCCAGGGCGACAGAGCAAGAGACCCAGTACTTC.

The CDR3 sequence is CATSSSGTGAYGYTF. The CDR3 DNA sequence: TGTGCCACCAGCAGTTCCGGGACAGGGGCCTATGGCTACACCTTC. The genes are TRBV15 and TRBJ1-2; TRBD1 aligns across 10 bases. This CDR3 comprises 15 residues. After removal of 3 bases from V and 4 bases from J, the junction contained 5 bases not matched to a gene. Germline values: CDR1 LNHNV, CDR2 YYDKDF (reference sequence).

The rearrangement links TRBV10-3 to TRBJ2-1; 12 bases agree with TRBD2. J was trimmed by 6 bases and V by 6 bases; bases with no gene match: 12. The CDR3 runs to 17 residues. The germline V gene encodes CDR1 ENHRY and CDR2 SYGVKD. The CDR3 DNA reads TGTGCCATCAGCGACAGAACACTAGCGGGGGGAACCAATGAGCAGTTCTTC. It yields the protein CAISDRTLAGGTNEQFF.

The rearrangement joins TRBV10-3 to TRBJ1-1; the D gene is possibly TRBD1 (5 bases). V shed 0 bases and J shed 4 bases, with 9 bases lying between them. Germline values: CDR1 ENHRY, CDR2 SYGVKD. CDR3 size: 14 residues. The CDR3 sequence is CAISESGEGTEAFF. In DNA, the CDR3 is TGTGCCATCAGTGAGTCGGGGGAGGGCACTGAAGCTTTCTTT.

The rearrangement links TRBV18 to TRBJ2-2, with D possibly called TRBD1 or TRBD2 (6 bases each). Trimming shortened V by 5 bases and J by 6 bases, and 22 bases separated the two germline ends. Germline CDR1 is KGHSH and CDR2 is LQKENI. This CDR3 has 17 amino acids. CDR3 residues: CASSIGGGALKSGELFF. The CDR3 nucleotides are TGTGCCAGCTCAATAGGAGGGGGAGCCTTGAAATCCGGGGAGCTGTTTTTT.

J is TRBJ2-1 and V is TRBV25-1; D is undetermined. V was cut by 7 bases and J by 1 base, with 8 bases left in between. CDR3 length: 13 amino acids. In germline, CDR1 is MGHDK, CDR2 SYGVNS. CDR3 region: CASKGLSYNEQFF. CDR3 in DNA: TGTGCCAGCAAGGGCCTTTCCTACAATGAGCAGTTCTTC.

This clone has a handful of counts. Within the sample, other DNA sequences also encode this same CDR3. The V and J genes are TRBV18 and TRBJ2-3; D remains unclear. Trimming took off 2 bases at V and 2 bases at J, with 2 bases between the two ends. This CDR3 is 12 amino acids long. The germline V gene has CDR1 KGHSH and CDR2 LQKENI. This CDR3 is CASSPVTDTQYF. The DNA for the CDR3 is TGTGCCAGCTCACCAGTCACAGATACGCAGTATTTT.

The DNA of the CDR3 is TGTGCCAGTAGCGGGCGGCAGGGGAAAAACACCTTC. The encoded protein is CASSGRQGKNTF. This chain joins TRBV19 and TRBJ1-2, with TRBD1 as a possible D gene (6 bases). V gave up 6 bases and J gave up 12 bases, with 17 bases separating them. Germline V lookup: CDR1 LNHDA, CDR2 SQIVND (reference sequence). The CDR3 extends over 12 amino acids. The full variable domain, in which reference TRBV19 and TRBJ1-2 provide the parts outside the CDR3, is DGGITQSPKYLFRKEGQNVTLSCEQNLNHDAMYWYRQDPGQGLRLIYYSQIVNDFQKGDIAEGYSVSREKKESFPLTVTSAQKNPTAFYLCASSGRQGKNTFGSGTRLTVV.

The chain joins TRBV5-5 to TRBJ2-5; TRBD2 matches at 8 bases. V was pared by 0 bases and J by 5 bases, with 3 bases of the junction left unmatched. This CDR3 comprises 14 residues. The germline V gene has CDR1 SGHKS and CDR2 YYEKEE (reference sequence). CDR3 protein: CASSLAGLGETQYF. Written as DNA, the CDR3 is TGTGCCAGCAGCTTGGCGGGACTAGGGGAGACCCAGTACTTC. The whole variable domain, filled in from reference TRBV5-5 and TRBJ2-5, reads DAGVTQSPTHLIKTRGQQVTLRCSPISGHKSVSWYQQVLGQGPQFIFQYYEKEERGRGNFPDRFSARQFPNYSSELNVNALLLGDSALYLCASSLAGLGETQYFGPGTRLLVL.

CDR3 sequence reads: CASSLAGGTVSNQPQHF. The CDR3 coding sequence is TGTGCCAGCAGCTTAGCGGGGGGTACAGTCTCTAATCAGCCCCAGCATTTT. The V and J genes are TRBV7-2 and TRBJ1-5, with D maybe TRBD1 (5 bases). With 0 bases removed from V and 4 bases from J, the gap between germline ends came to 16 bases. Germline CDR1 and CDR2: SGHTA and FQGNSA. The CDR3 consists of 17 residues.

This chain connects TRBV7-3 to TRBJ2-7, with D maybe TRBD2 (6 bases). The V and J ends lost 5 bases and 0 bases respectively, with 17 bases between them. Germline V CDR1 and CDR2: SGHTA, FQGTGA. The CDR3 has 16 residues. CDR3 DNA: TGTGCCAGCAGCCCGGGGGACCGTACCAGCTCCTACGAGCAGTACTTC. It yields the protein CASSPGDRTSSYEQYF.

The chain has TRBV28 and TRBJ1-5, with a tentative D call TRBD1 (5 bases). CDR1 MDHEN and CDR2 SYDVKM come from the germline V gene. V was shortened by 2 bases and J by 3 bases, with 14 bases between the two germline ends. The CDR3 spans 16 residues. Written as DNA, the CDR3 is TGTGCCAGCAGTTTAATGACGGGACCGTCCAATCAGCCCCAGCATTTT. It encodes CASSLMTGPSNQPQHF. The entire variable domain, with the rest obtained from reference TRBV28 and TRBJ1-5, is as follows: DVKVTQSSRYLVKRTGEKVFLECVQDMDHENMFWYRQDPGLGLRLIYFSYDVKMKEKGDIPEGYSVSREKKERFSLILESASTNQTSMYLCASSLMTGPSNQPQHFGDGTRLSIL.

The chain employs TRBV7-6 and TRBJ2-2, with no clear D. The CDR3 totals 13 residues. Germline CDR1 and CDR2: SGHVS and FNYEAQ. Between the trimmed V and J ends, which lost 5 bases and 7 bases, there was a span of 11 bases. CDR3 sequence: CASSLITDGELFF. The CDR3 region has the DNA TGTGCCAGCAGCCTAATTACGGACGGGGAGCTGTTTTTT. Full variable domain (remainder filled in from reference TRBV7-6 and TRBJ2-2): GAGVSQSPRYKVTKRGQDVALRCDPISGHVSLYWYRQALGQGPEFLTYFNYEAQQDKSGLPNDRFSAERPEGSISTLTIQRTEQRDSAMYRCASSLITDGELFFGEGSRLTVL.

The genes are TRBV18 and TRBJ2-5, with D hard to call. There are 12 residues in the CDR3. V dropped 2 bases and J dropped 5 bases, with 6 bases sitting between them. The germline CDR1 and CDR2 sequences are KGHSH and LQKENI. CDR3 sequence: CASSPMEETQYF. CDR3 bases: TGTGCCAGCTCACCAATGGAGGAGACCCAGTACTTC.

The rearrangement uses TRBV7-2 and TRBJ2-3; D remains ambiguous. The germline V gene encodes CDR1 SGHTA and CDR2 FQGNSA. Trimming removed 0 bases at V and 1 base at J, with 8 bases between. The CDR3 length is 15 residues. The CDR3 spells CASSLASSGTDTQYF. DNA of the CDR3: TGTGCCAGCAGCTTAGCTAGCTCTGGCACAGATACGCAGTATTTT. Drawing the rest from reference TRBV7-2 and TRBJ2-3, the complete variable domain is GAGVSQSPSNKVTEKGKDVELRCDPISGHTALYWYRQSLGQGLEFLIYFQGNSAPDKSGLPSDRFSAERTGGSVSTLTIQRTQQEDSAVYLCASSLASSGTDTQYFGPGTRLTVL.

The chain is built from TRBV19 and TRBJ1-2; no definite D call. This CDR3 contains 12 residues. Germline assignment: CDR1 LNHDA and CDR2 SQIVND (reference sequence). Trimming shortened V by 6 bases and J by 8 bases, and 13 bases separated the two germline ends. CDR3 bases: TGTGCCAGTAGAGGCAACGTAGGAGGCTACACCTTC. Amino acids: CASRGNVGGYTF. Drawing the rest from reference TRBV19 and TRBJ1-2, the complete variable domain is DGGITQSPKYLFRKEGQNVTLSCEQNLNHDAMYWYRQDPGQGLRLIYYSQIVNDFQKGDIAEGYSVSREKKESFPLTVTSAQKNPTAFYLCASRGNVGGYTFGSGTRLTVV.

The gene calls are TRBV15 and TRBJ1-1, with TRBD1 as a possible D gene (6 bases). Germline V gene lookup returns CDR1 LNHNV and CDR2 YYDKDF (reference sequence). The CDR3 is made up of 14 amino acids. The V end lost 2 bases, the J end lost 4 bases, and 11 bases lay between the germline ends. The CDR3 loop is CATSRSGQTTEAFF. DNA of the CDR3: TGTGCCACCAGCAGATCCGGACAGACCACTGAAGCTTTCTTT.

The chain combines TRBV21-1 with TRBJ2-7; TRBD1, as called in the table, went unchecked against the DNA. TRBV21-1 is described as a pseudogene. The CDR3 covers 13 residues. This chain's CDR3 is CATRAQAHYEQYF. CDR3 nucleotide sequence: TGTGCCACCCGCGCGCAGGCCCACTACGAGCAGTACTTC.

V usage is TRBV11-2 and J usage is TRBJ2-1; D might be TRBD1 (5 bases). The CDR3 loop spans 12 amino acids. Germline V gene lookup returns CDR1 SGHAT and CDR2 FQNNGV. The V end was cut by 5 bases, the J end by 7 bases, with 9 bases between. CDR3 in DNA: TGTGCCAGCAGCCCGCAGGGAAATGAGCAGTTCTTC. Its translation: CASSPQGNEQFF.

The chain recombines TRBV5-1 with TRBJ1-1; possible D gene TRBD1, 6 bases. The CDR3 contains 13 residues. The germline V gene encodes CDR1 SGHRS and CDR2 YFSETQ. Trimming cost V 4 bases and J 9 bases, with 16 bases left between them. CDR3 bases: TGCGCCAGCAGCGGCCTTCCCCGGGGGCAAGCTTTCTTT. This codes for CASSGLPRGQAFF.

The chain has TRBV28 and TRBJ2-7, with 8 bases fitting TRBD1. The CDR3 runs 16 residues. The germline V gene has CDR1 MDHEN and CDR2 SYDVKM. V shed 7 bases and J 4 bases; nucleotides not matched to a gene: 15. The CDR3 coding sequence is TGTGCCAGCATCGGACAGGGCGCGCCCAATCCTTACGAGCAGTACTTC. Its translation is CASIGQGAPNPYEQYF.

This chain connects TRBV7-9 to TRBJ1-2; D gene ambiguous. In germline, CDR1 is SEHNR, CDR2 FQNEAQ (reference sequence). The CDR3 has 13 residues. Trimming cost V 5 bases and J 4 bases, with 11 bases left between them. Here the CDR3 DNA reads TGTGCCAGCAGCCTGTCCGGGAGCTATGGCTACACCTTC. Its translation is CASSLSGSYGYTF. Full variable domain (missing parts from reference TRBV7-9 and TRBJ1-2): DTGVSQNPRHKITKRGQNVTFRCDPISEHNRLYWYRQTLGQGPEFLTYFQNEAQLEKSRLLSDRFSAERPKGSFSTLEIQRTEQGDSAMYLCASSLSGSYGYTFGSGTRLTVV.

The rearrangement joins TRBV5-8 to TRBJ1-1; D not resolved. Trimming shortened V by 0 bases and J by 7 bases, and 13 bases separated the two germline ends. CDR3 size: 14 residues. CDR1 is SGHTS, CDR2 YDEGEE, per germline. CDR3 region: CASSLAEKSYEAFF. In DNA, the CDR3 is TGTGCCAGCAGCTTGGCCGAGAAGAGTTATGAAGCTTTCTTT.